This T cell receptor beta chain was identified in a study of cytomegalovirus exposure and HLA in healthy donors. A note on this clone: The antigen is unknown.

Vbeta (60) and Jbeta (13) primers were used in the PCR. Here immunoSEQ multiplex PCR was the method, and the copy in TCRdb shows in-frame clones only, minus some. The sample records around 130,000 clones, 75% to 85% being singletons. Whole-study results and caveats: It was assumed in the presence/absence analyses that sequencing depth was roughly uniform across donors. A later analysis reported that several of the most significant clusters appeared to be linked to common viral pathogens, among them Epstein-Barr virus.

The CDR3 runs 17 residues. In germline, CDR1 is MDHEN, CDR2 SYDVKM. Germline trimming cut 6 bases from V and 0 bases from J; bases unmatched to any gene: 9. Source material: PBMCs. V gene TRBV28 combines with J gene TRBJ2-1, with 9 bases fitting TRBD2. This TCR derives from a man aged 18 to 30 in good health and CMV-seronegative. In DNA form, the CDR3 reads TGTGCCAGCAGAACTATTAGCGGGAGAGGCTCCTACAATGAGCAGTTCTTC. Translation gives CASRTISGRGSYNEQFF.